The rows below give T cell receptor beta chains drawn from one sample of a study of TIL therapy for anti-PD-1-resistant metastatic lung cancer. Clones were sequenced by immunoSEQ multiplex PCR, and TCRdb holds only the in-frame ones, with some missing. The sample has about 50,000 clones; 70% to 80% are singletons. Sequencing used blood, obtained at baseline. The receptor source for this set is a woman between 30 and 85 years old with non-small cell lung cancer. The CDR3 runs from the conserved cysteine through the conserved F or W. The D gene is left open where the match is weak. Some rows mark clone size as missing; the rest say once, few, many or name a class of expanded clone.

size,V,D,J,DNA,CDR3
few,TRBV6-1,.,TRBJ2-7,TGTGCCAGCAGTGACTTGGAGGAGCAGTACTTC,CASSDLEEQYF
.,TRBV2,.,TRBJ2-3,TGTGCCAGCACGGGATTAACTAGTGGCACAGATACGCAGTATTTT,CASTGLTSGTDTQYF
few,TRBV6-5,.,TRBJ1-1,TGTGCCAGCAGTTACCCAGGGGCCCTAAACACTGAAGCTTTCTTT,CASSYPGALNTEAFF
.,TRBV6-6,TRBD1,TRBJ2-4,TGTGCCAGCAGTATAACAGGGGACCCGGCCAAAAACATTCAGTACTTC,CASSITGDPAKNIQYF
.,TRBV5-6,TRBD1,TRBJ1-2,TGTGCCAGCAGCCAATTAGGTTTACAGGGGGAACGGGTCTATGTCTTC,CASSQLGLQGERVYVF
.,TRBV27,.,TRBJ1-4,TGTGCCAGCAGTTTGGTGGGGGCCGGGAATGAAAAACTGTTTTTT,CASSLVGAGNEKLFF
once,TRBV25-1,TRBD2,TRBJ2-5,TGTGCCAGCTCAATGGGGCTAGCGGTCCAAGAGACCCAGTACTTC,CASSMGLAVQETQYF
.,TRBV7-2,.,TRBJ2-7,TGTGCCAGCAGCCCCGGCTGGGGCTCTGGGGGCCACGAGCAGTACTTC,CASSPGWGSGGHEQYF
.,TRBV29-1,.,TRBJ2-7,TGCAGCGTTGTATATTTGTTAAGCTCCTACGAGCAGTACTTC,CSVVYLLSSYEQYF
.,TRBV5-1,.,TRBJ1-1,TGCGCCAGCAGTACAGGACACCCTGAAGCTTTCTTT,CASSTGHPEAFF
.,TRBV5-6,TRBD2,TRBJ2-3,TGTGCCAGCAGCCCAACACTAGCGGGAGGATGGTCAGATACGCAGTATTTT,CASSPTLAGGWSDTQYF
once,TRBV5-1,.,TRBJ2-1,TGCGCCAGCAGCTACCGACGGGAAACCAATGAGCAGTTCTTC,CASSYRRETNEQFF
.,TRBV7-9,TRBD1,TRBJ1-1,TGTGCCAGCAGCTTAAGCAGACAGGGGCTGGGCATGAACACTGAAGCTTTCTTT,CASSLSRQGLGMNTEAFF
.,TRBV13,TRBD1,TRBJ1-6,TGTGCCAGCAGCTTAGGCCGGTTCAGGGGGTCCGATTCACCCCTCCACTTT,CASSLGRFRGSDSPLHF
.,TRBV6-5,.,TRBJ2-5,TGTGCCAGCAGTTACTCTCGGGAGCAAGAGACCCAGTACTTC,CASSYSREQETQYF
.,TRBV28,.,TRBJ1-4,TGTGCCAGCAGTTTATATGGTACACGAGCAACTAATGAAAAACTGTTTTTT,CASSLYGTRATNEKLFF
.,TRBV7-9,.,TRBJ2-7,TGTGCCAGCAGCTCGGCAGGGGCTACCTACGAGCAGTACTTC,CASSSAGATYEQYF
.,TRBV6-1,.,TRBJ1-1,TGTGCCAGCAGTCAGGACACTGAAGCTTTCTTT,CASSQDTEAFF
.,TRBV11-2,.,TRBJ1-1,TGTGCCAGCAGCCTACTTTCGAGGGGATTGAACACTGAAGCTTTCTTT,CASSLLSRGLNTEAFF
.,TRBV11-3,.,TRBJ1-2,TGTGCCAGCAGCCCCAATTCTAACTATGGCTACACCTTC,CASSPNSNYGYTF
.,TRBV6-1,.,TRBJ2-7,TGTGCCAGCAGACCACCTTCGACGGGTATCTACGAGCAGTACTTC,CASRPPSTGIYEQYF
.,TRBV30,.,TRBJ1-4,TGTGCCTGGACCCTGGGAGGGGGAAAACTGTTTTTT,CAWTLGGGKLFF
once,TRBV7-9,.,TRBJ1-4,TGTGCCAGCAGCTTAGTTAAGAGGACAAGCGAACGGGCTAATGAAAAACTGTTTTTT,CASSLVKRTSERANEKLFF
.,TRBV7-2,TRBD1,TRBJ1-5,TGTGCCAGCAGCTCCGAACATCGACAGGGGGCGATAGGCCAGCCCCAGCATTTT,CASSSEHRQGAIGQPQHF
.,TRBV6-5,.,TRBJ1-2,TGTGCCAGCACCGCCGGGAGGGGGTCTTACTATGGCTACACCTTC,CASTAGRGSYYGYTF
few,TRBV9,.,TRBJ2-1,TGTGCCAGCAGCGTAGGTGGCGACAATGAGCAGTTCTTC,CASSVGGDNEQFF
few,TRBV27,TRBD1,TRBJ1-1,TGTGCCAGCAGTTTCCTGGCGAGACAGGGGCTAGCTTTCTTT,CASSFLARQGLAFF
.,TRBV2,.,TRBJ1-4,TGTGCCAGCAGAGGGGTCCTACCAGGGGAAAAACTGTTTTTT,CASRGVLPGEKLFF
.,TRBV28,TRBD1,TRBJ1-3,TGTGCCAGCAGTTTAATATGGGGACAGGACAAGTCCGGAAACACCATATATTTT,CASSLIWGQDKSGNTIYF
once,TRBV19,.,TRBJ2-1,TGTGCCAGTAGTGACCGGGGTATCTACAATGAGCAGTTCTTC,CASSDRGIYNEQFF
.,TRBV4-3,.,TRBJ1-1,TGCGCCAGCAGCCAACCGGGTCATCCTACTGAAGCTTTCTTT,CASSQPGHPTEAFF
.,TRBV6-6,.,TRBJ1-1,TGTGCCAGCCGGCTTAATATGAACACTGAAGCTTTCTTT,CASRLNMNTEAFF
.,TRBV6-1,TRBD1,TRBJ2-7,TGTGCCAGCAGCGCCCTGGACAGGGTCTCCTACGAGCAGTACTTC,CASSALDRVSYEQYF
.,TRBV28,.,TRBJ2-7,TGTGCCAGCAGCACAGGAGATCCCTCCTACGAGCAGTACTTC,CASSTGDPSYEQYF
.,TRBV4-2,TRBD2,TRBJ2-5,TGTGCCAGCAGCCAAGATGTGCTAGCGGGACAAGAGACCCAGTACTTC,CASSQDVLAGQETQYF